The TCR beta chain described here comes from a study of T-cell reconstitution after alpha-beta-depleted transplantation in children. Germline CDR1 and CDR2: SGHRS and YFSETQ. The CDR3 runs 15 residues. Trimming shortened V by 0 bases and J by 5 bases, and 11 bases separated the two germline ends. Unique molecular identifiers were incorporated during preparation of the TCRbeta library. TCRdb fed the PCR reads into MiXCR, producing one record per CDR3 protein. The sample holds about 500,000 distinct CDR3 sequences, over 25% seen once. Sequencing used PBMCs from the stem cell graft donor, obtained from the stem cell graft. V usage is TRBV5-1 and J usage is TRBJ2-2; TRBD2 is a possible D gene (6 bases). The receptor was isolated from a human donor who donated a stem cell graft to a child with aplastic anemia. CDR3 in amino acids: CASSLEGGRTGELFF. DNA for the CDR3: TGCGCCAGCAGCTTGGAGGGAGGCAGAACCGGGGAGCTGTTTTTT.